Listed below are T cell receptor beta chains from one sample, sequenced in a study of T cells after yellow fever vaccination. TCRdb independently ran MiXCR on the 5' RACE reads; one entry per CDR3 protein. This sample yields 150,000 to 200,000 distinct CDR3 sequences, of which 9.5% to 12% are seen a single time; approximately 34% belongs to the top ten. The sequencing used CD8+ T cells sorted from PBMCs, collected 15 days after the yellow fever booster vaccination. The receptors derive from a man aged 18 to 35 who received the YFV17D yellow fever vaccine. CDR3s include the opening cysteine and the closing phenylalanine or tryptophan. A D gene is named only where the DNA matches it firmly. A row's size may be missing; if present it is once, few, many or a size class.

TGTGCCACCAGGCCCGGCAGGGAATCAGATACGCAGTATTTT	CATRPGRESDTQYF	-	-	TRBV15	TRBJ2-3	14
TGTGCCAGCAGCTTAACCGCAGGGTTCAATGAGCAGTTCTTC	CASSLTAGFNEQFF	-	-	TRBV7-9	TRBJ2-1	14
TGTGCCAGCAGCTTTGGGGAGTCTCCAGATACGCAGTATTTT	CASSFGESPDTQYF	-	-	TRBV13	TRBJ2-3	14
TGCAGCGTGACCGGGACAACGTCCATCAATGAGCAGTTCTTC	CSVTGTTSINEQFF	-	-	TRBV29-1	TRBJ2-1	14
TGTGCCAGCACCCCCTCGGTAGCCTCTTTGGATACGCAGTATTTT	CASTPSVASLDTQYF	-	-	TRBV9	TRBJ2-3	15
TGTGCCAGCTTTAGCGGGGGGCCCTACAATGAGCAGTTCTTC	CASFSGGPYNEQFF	TRBD2	-	TRBV6-2/TRBV6-3	TRBJ2-1	14
TGTGCCAGCAGCCCCATTTCAGGGGAAAAGTGGTACCAAGAGACCCAGTACTTC	CASSPISGEKWYQETQYF	-	few	TRBV3-1	TRBJ2-5	18
TGTGCCAGCAGCTCATCAAAAATAGGGAACACTGAAGCTTTCTTT	CASSSSKIGNTEAFF	-	-	TRBV7-9	TRBJ1-1	15
TGCAGTGCTCGGTCCGACCACGTCAACTCCTACGAGCAGTACTTC	CSARSDHVNSYEQYF	-	-	TRBV20-1	TRBJ2-7	15
TGTGCCAGTAGTATAAAAGACGGTAACTATGGCTACACCTTC	CASSIKDGNYGYTF	-	-	TRBV19	TRBJ1-2	14
TGTGCCAGCTCCGCGGGACAGACAAATCAGCCCCAGCATTTT	CASSAGQTNQPQHF	TRBD1	-	TRBV25-1	TRBJ1-5	14
TGTGCCAGCAGTTACCCTTCGGAGGGCGAAGAGACCCAGTACTTC	CASSYPSEGEETQYF	-	-	TRBV6-5	TRBJ2-5	15
TGTGCCAGCAGTGAAGGCGGGGGGCCAGAGACCCAGTACTTC	CASSEGGGPETQYF	TRBD2	-	TRBV2	TRBJ2-5	14
TGTGCCAGTAGTACGACAGTGCTTCAGCCCCAGCATTTT	CASSTTVLQPQHF	-	few	TRBV19	TRBJ1-5	13
TGCGCCAGCAGCCAAGATGCCCAAGGGGGAACACAAGAGACCCAGTACTTC	CASSQDAQGGTQETQYF	-	-	TRBV4-1	TRBJ2-5	17
TGTGCCACCAGTCCCGGACAGGGGAAGCCAGATACGCAGTATTTT	CATSPGQGKPDTQYF	TRBD1	-	TRBV24-1	TRBJ2-3	15
TGTGCCAGCAGCTCCGGGAACCAAGAGACCCAGTACTTC	CASSSGNQETQYF	-	few	TRBV6-2/TRBV6-3	TRBJ2-5	13
TGTGCCAGCAGCATCAACGGCGAAGGGGGTTATGGCTACACCTTC	CASSINGEGGYGYTF	-	-	TRBV21-1	TRBJ1-2	15
TGTGCCAGCAGCCAATACGCAACAAGTCCTGAGCAGTTCTTC	CASSQYATSPEQFF	-	-	TRBV7-9	TRBJ2-1	14
TGTGCCAGCAGCTTAAACAACAGGGGGTTAGGAATTCAGTACTTC	CASSLNNRGLGIQYF	TRBD1	many	TRBV7-3	TRBJ2-4	15
TGTGCTAGTGGTTCGGACTTCGACGACACTGAAGCTTTCTTT	CASGSDFDDTEAFF	-	few	TRBV12-5	TRBJ1-1	14
TGTGCTAGTGGTTTGCCCGACGAGCAGTACTTC	CASGLPDEQYF	-	many	TRBV12-5	TRBJ2-7	11
TGTGCCAGCAGCTTGACTAGCGGGGGGGTGCAGCATACGCAGTATTTT	CASSLTSGGVQHTQYF	TRBD2	few	TRBV7-8	TRBJ2-3	16
TGTGCCAGCAGCTCGACACGGGGCGGGATCGCTGAAGCTTTCTTT	CASSSTRGGIAEAFF	-	few	TRBV5-6	TRBJ1-1	15
TGCGCCAGCAGCCAACGGTGGGTGAGCAATCAGCCCCAGCATTTT	CASSQRWVSNQPQHF	-	many	TRBV4-1	TRBJ1-5	15
TGTGCCAGCAGTTCCGGGACACCTCGAGAGACCCAGTACTTC	CASSSGTPRETQYF	-	many	TRBV3-1	TRBJ2-5	14
TGTGCCAGCAGCTTAAGGCAGACGAACCAAGAGACCCAGTACTTC	CASSLRQTNQETQYF	-	-	TRBV7-7	TRBJ2-5	15
TGTGCCAGTTACGACAGGATCACTGGAAACACCATATATTTT	CASYDRITGNTIYF	-	few	TRBV19	TRBJ1-3	14
TGCGCCAGCAGCCAAGGGAACCTCGCTGCAACTAATGAAAAACTGTTTTTT	CASSQGNLAATNEKLFF	-	-	TRBV4-1	TRBJ1-4	17
TGTGCCAGCAGCCTCGCCCCTCTGACTCAGCCCCAGCATTTT	CASSLAPLTQPQHF	-	-	TRBV6-5	TRBJ1-5	14
TGTGCCACCAGCAGAGAAGGTCCGGGGAATGAGCAGTTCTTC	CATSREGPGNEQFF	-	-	TRBV15	TRBJ2-1	14
TGTGCCAGTCTTGGGTTTTCCAAGGCGAACTATGGCTACACCTTC	CASLGFSKANYGYTF	-	-	TRBV6-1	TRBJ1-2	15
TGTGCCAGCAGGTCGGAGGGCCGACGTGAGACCCAGTACTTC	CASRSEGRRETQYF	-	many	TRBV7-2	TRBJ2-5	14
TGTGCCAGCAGGGGGGCCGGGAGCAATCAGCCCCAGCATTTT	CASRGAGSNQPQHF	-	few	TRBV6-1	TRBJ1-5	14
TGTGCCAGCAGCTTAGGACGAGGACAGGGAGAAGGGTCGAATGAGCAGTTCTTC	CASSLGRGQGEGSNEQFF	TRBD1	few	TRBV7-9	TRBJ2-1	18
TGTGCCGGCGGGGACGGATCCTATGGCTACACCTTC	CAGGDGSYGYTF	-	few	TRBV7-9	TRBJ1-2	12
TGTGCCAGCAGCATCGGGACTAGTACATACGAGCAGTACTTC	CASSIGTSTYEQYF	TRBD2	few	TRBV5-4	TRBJ2-7	14
TGTGCCAGCAGCCCACGCCGACTCGACAGGGCTGATACGCAGTATTTT	CASSPRRLDRADTQYF	TRBD1	few	TRBV11-2	TRBJ2-3	16
TGTGCCACCAGCAGTACTCCGCTAGCGGATACAGATACGCAGTATTTT	CATSSTPLADTDTQYF	TRBD2	many	TRBV15	TRBJ2-3	16
TGTGCCAGCACCCCAGCTGACAGGGAGTGGTACGAGCAGTACTTC	CASTPADREWYEQYF	TRBD1	-	TRBV6-5	TRBJ2-7	15
TGTGCCAGCAGCTCCCCTTTAGTGGGGAAGTTCTTC	CASSSPLVGKFF	-	-	TRBV11-2	TRBJ2-1	12
TGTGCCAGCAGTTTAGTAACAGGGGGCCCTGAAGCTTTCTTT	CASSLVTGGPEAFF	TRBD1	few	TRBV27	TRBJ1-1	14
TGTGCCAGCACCGGGGACCTGAACACCGGGGAGCTGTTTTTT	CASTGDLNTGELFF	-	few	TRBV6-6	TRBJ2-2	14